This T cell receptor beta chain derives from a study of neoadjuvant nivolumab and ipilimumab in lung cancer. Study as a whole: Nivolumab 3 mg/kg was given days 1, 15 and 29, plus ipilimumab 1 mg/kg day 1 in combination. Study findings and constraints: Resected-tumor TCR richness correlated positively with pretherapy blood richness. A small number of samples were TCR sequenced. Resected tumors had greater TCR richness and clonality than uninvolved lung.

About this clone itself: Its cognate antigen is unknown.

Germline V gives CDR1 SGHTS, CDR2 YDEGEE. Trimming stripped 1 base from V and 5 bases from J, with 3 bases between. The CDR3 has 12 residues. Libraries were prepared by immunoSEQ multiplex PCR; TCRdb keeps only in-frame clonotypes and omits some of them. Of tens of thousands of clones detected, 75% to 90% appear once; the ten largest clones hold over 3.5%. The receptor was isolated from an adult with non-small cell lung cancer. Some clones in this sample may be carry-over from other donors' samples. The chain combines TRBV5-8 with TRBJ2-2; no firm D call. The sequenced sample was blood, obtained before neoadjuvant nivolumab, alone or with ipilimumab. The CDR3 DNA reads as TGTGCCAGCAGCTTGTATACCGGGGAGCTGTTTTTT. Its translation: CASSLYTGELFF.